The TCR beta chain described here comes from a study of beta chain features in type 1 diabetes. Study results and limitations: Across all four CD4+ subsets, people with type 1 diabetes showed modestly shorter TCRB CDR3s.

Expressed TCRB transcripts got sequenced, as all isolated RNA was reverse transcribed. TCRdb's copy holds only in-frame clones and misses some; the assay was immunoSEQ multiplex PCR. Found here are around 650,000 clones, around an eighth of them singletons; the top ten hold around 0.12%. Every donor provided one heparinised blood draw, which averaged approximately 120 mL. Per germline, CDR1 MDHEN and CDR2 SYDVKM. Trimming cost V 3 bases and J 2 bases, with 11 bases left between them. The length of the CDR3 is 14 residues. A note on this clone: What it recognizes is unknown.

The receptor was derived from a man aged 25-45 years with type 1 diabetes. The rearrangement links TRBV28 to TRBJ2-7, with a weak D call TRBD1 (6 bases). The sequencing input was naive CD4+ T cells from blood. DNA for the CDR3: TGTGCCAGCAGTTTCGGGGACAAAACCTACGAGCAGTACTTC. It translates to CASSFGDKTYEQYF.